The 18 T cell receptor beta chains given below trace back to one sample, sequenced in a study of T cells in women clearing cervical HPV infection. Here immunoSEQ multiplex PCR was the method, and the copy in TCRdb shows in-frame clones only, minus some. The repertoire shows tens of thousands of clones; the top ten hold 3.5%. The material sequenced was blood buffy coat. The receptors here all came from a woman between 18 and 70 years old with a cervical HPV16 infection that either progressed to CIN3+ or cleared (not recorded which).

As concerns this clone: From the germline J gene comes the end of the CDR3, since the read stops 3 residues before it. This chain connects TRBV14 to TRBJ2-2, with 7 nucleotides matching TRBD1. This CDR3 contains 15 residues. V was pared by 5 bases and J by 3 bases, with 6 bases of the junction left unmatched. CDR1 and CDR2 from the germline V gene are SGHDN and FVKESK. The covered CDR3 bases are TGTGCCAGCAGCAGAGGGGACAGACACACCGGGGAG. This encodes CASSRGDRHTGE. The whole CDR3 is CASSRGDRHTGELFF.

With regard to this clone: The read gets to within 3 residues of the CDR3 end, and the germline J gene fills in the rest. The chain uses TRBV2 and TRBJ2-7; 8 nucleotides agree with TRBD2. The CDR3 consists of 13 residues. The ends lost 8 bases at V and 5 bases at J; junction bases unmatched: 8. Looked up from germline, CDR1 is SNHLY and CDR2 is FYNNEI. Incomplete CDR3 DNA: TGTGCCAGCGCGGGAGGAAATCGCGACGAG. This gives the protein CASAGGNRDE. The CDR3 as a whole reads CASAGGNRDEQYF. Supplemented by reference TRBV2 and TRBJ2-7, the full variable domain reads EPEVTQTPSHQVTQMGQEVILRCVPISNHLYFYWYRQILGQKVEFLVSFYNNEISEKSEIFDDQFSVERPDGSNFTLKIRSTKLEDSAMYFCASAGGNRDEQYFGPGTRLTVT.

A note on this clone: The read terminates 3 residues before the CDR3 end, so the remaining end is supplied by the germline J gene. This chain connects TRBV5-3 to TRBJ2-6; 10 nucleotides align to TRBD1. TRBV5-3 is known as an ORF, though its function is uncertain. Trimming cost V 4 bases and J 0 bases; bases outside gene matches: 16. The CDR3 covers 21 residues. This CDR3 reads CARSGKNRDRGSHSGANVLTF. Partial CDR3 DNA: TGTGCCAGAAGCGGCAAAAACCGGGACAGGGGTTCTCACTCTGGGGCCAACGTC.

With regard to this clone: The read halts 3 residues ahead of the CDR3 end, with the missing end drawn from the germline J gene. This sequence joins TRBV29-1 and TRBJ2-7, with D perhaps TRBD1 (6 bases). CDR3 length equals 14 residues. The germline CDR1 and CDR2 sequences are SQVTM and ANQGSEA. Deletions cut 4 bases from V and 2 bases from J, with 15 bases between. Here the CDR3 reads CSVVFSAGAYEQYF. Incomplete CDR3 DNA: TGCAGCGTTGTGTTCTCCGCAGGGGCCTACGAG.

Concerning this clone itself: The CDR3 is cut off 3 residues early in the read; its end comes from the germline J gene. The rearrangement uses TRBV7-3 and TRBJ2-7; D perhaps matches TRBD2 (6 bases). The CDR3 contains 15 residues. CDR1 is SGHTA and CDR2 is FQGTGA in the germline V gene. V lost 2 bases, J lost 1 base, and 12 bases lay in between. The CDR3 loop is CASSLGPAGSYEQYF. The CDR3 bases that were read are TGTGCCAGCAGCTTAGGACCCGCGGGATCCTACGAG.

Concerning this clone itself: The CDR3 is cut off 3 residues early in the read; its end comes from the germline J gene. The rearrangement links TRBV20-1 to TRBJ2-4; 7 bases fit TRBD2. With V trimmed by 3 bases and J by 3 bases, 8 bases remained unmatched. CDR3 length: 15 amino acids. Germline V gene lookup returns CDR1 DFQATT and CDR2 SNEGSKA (reference sequence). CDR3 sequence: CSARASGPCKNIQYF. The part of the CDR3 DNA that was read is TGCAGTGCTAGGGCTAGCGGTCCCTGCAAAAACATT.

A remark on this clone: The read falls 3 residues short of the CDR3 end, and the missing part is taken from the germline J gene. V usage is TRBV5-4 and J usage is TRBJ2-7, with a possible D match to TRBD2 (6 bases). The germline CDR1 and CDR2 sequences are SGHNT and YYREEE (reference sequence). Trimming shortened V by 0 bases and J by 5 bases, and 12 bases separated the two germline ends. The CDR3 totals 14 residues. The part of the CDR3 DNA that was read is TGTGCCAGCAGCTTGGGCGGACTAATCAACGAG. Protein sequence: CASSLGGLINE. The whole CDR3 sequence is CASSLGGLINEQYF.

CDR3 amino acids: CSAGMGGTGRRTGELFF. The sequenced CDR3 bases are TGCAGCGCTGGAATGGGCGGGACAGGGCGTCGGACCGGGGAG. This chain links TRBV29-1 with TRBJ2-2; TRBD1 agrees at 9 bases. With the read ending 3 residues before the CDR3 end, the germline J gene is used to fill in that end. V trimming: 7 bases; J trimming: 5 bases; junction bases outside the gene matches: 17. The germline V gene encodes CDR1 SQVTM and CDR2 ANQGSEA. The CDR3 totals 17 residues.

As concerns this clone: The read finishes 3 residues shy of the CDR3 end, and the germline J gene is used to complete it. The chain joins TRBV19 to TRBJ1-5; tentatively, D is TRBD1 (5 bases). V dropped 5 bases and J dropped 5 bases, with 10 bases sitting between them. The CDR3 is 13 amino acids. Germline V gene sequence: CDR1 LNHDA, CDR2 SQIVND (reference sequence). The CDR3 sequence: CASSETRDQPQHF. The CDR3 bases that were read are TGTGCCAGTAGTGAGACCAGGGATCAGCCC. The full variable domain, in which reference TRBV19 and TRBJ1-5 provide the parts outside the CDR3, is DGGITQSPKYLFRKEGQNVTLSCEQNLNHDAMYWYRQDPGQGLRLIYYSQIVNDFQKGDIAEGYSVSREKKESFPLTVTSAQKNPTAFYLCASSETRDQPQHFGDGTRLSIL.

CDR3 DNA (partial): TGCAGTGCTAGAGATCCTAGCGGGAGGGTGATAGGTTTGAATGAG. Translating gives CSARDPSGRVIGLNE. The complete CDR3 reads CSARDPSGRVIGLNEQFF. J is TRBJ2-1 and V is TRBV20-1; 12 bases match TRBD2. The sequenced fragment ends 3 residues before the CDR3 boundary, so the rest is inferred from the germline J gene. Germline V gene data show CDR1 as DFQATT and CDR2 as SNEGSKA (reference sequence). Germline trimming cut 0 bases from V and 7 bases from J; bases unmatched to any gene: 13. The CDR3 totals 18 residues.

In regard to this clone: The read terminates 3 residues before the CDR3 end, so the remaining end is supplied by the germline J gene. The chain carries TRBV19 and TRBJ1-2; 7 nucleotides line up with TRBD1. CDR3 length: 14 amino acids. CDR1 and CDR2 from the germline V gene are LNHDA and SQIVND (reference sequence). CDR3 DNA (partial): TGTGCCAGTCCCACACAGGGGTACAAAAACATC. It codes for CASPTQGYKNI. The whole CDR3 protein reads CASPTQGYKNIYTF.

This CDR3 reads CSAKSGTLNTEAFF. The sequenced part of the CDR3 DNA is TGCAGTGCGAAATCCGGGACACTGAACACTGAA. The genes are TRBV20-1 and TRBJ1-1; D is possibly TRBD1 (6 bases). The DNA ends 3 residues before the CDR3 does, and the rest of the CDR3 is filled in from the germline J gene. V was cut by 6 bases and J by 0 bases, with 14 bases left in between. The germline gives CDR1 DFQATT, CDR2 SNEGSKA (reference sequence). This CDR3 is built from 14 residues.

A note on this clone: The missing CDR3 end, 3 residues past where the read stops, is filled in from the germline J gene. This chain uses TRBV20-1 with TRBJ2-7; TRBD2 matches 10 bases. Germline CDR1 reads DFQATT; CDR2 reads SNEGSKA (reference sequence). Trimming took 3 bases from V and 4 from J; bases not matched to a gene: 6. The CDR3 contains 14 residues. The chain's CDR3 is CSASTSGTVYEQYF. The covered CDR3 bases are TGCAGTGCTAGTACTAGCGGGACGGTTTACGAG.

Points on this clone: The read falls 3 residues short of the CDR3 end, and the missing part is taken from the germline J gene. This chain joins TRBV19 and TRBJ2-5, with a possible D match to TRBD1 (5 bases). Per germline, CDR1 LNHDA and CDR2 SQIVND (reference sequence). This CDR3 has 13 residues. V was clipped by 6 bases and J by 2 bases, with 10 bases between them. CDR3 protein: CASSTQGQETQYF. The part of the CDR3 DNA that was read is TGTGCCAGTAGCACCCAGGGTCAAGAGACC.

As for this clone: Read coverage stops 3 residues before the CDR3 terminus; the germline J gene supplies the remainder. This chain joins TRBV23-1 and TRBJ2-7; 9 nucleotides align to TRBD2. TRBV23-1 has ORF status, its function being uncertain. J lost 4 bases, V lost 0 bases, and 13 bases had no gene match. This CDR3 contains 18 residues. CDR3 DNA (partial): TGCGCCAGCAGTCAATCGTTGGAGCGGGAGGTACTGAAGTACGAG. Protein sequence: CASSQSLEREVLKYE. The whole CDR3 sequence reads CASSQSLEREVLKYEQYF.

Worth noting for this clone: Read coverage stops 3 residues before the CDR3 terminus; the germline J gene supplies the remainder. The chain carries TRBV6-2 or TRBV6-3 and TRBJ1-1; the match to TRBD1 covers 8 bases. V gave up 6 bases and J gave up 7 bases; unmatched junction bases: 7. The germline V gene has CDR1 MNHEY and CDR2 SVGEGT. The CDR3 loop spans 13 amino acids. The DNA read from the CDR3 is TGTGCCAGCAGAAGGACAGGGCAGAGTGAA. This encodes CASRRTGQSE. The full CDR3 protein reads CASRRTGQSEAFF.

Note on this clone: The read falls 3 residues short of the CDR3 end, and the missing part is taken from the germline J gene. The chain carries TRBV7-2 and TRBJ2-1; weak D call: TRBD1 (5 bases). Germline CDR1 reads SGHTA; CDR2 reads FQGNSA. Deletions cut 3 bases from V and 7 bases from J, with 16 bases between. This CDR3 contains 15 residues. The CDR3 bases that were read are TGTGCCAGCAGCTTCCCATTGGCAGGGCAAAATGAG. As protein: CASSFPLAGQNE. The CDR3 in its entirety is CASSFPLAGQNEQFF.

Notes on this clone: The CDR3 end falls 3 residues outside the read, so it is completed with the germline J gene. This sequence joins TRBV7-6 and TRBJ2-3, with unresolved D. The length of the CDR3 is 11 residues. Germline V CDR1 and CDR2: SGHVS, FNYEAQ. V lost 5 bases to trimming and J lost 5 bases, with 5 bases between them. Partial CDR3 DNA: TGTGCCAGCAGCCGAGGAGATACG. Translating it yields CASSRGDT. The entire CDR3 protein is CASSRGDTQYF. Full variable domain (remainder filled in from reference TRBV7-6 and TRBJ2-3): GAGVSQSPRYKVTKRGQDVALRCDPISGHVSLYWYRQALGQGPEFLTYFNYEAQQDKSGLPNDRFSAERPEGSISTLTIQRTEQRDSAMYRCASSRGDTQYFGPGTRLTVL.